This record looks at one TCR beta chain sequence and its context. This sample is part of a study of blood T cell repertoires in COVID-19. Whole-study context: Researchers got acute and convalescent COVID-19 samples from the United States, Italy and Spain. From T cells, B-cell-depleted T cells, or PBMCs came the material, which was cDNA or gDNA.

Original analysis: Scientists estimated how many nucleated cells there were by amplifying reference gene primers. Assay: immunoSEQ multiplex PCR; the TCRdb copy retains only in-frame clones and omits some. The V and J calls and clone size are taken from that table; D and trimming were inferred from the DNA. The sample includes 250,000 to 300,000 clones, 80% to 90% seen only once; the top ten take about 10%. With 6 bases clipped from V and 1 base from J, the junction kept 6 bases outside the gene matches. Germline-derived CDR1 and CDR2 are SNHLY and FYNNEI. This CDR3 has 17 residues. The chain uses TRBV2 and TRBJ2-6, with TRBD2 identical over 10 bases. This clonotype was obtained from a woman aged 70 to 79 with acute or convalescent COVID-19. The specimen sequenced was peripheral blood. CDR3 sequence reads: CASSVTSGVSGANVLTF. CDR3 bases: TGTGCCAGCAGCGTAACTAGCGGGGTATCTGGGGCCAACGTCCTGACTTTC. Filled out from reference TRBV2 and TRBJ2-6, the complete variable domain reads EPEVTQTPSHQVTQMGQEVILRCVPISNHLYFYWYRQILGQKVEFLVSFYNNEISEKSEIFDDQFSVERPDGSNFTLKIRSTKLEDSAMYFCASSVTSGVSGANVLTFGAGSRLTVL.